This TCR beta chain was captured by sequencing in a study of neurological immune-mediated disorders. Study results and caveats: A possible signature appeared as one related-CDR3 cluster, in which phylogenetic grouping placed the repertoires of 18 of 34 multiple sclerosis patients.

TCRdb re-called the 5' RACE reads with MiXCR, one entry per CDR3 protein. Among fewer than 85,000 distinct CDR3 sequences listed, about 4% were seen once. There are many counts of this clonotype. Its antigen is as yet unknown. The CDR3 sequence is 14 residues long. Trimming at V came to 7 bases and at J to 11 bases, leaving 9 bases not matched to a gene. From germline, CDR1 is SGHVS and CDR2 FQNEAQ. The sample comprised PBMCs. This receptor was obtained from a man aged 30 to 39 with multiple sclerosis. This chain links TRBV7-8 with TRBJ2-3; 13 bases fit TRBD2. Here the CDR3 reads CASIPTSGGYGQYF. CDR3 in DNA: TGTGCCAGCATTCCGACTAGCGGGGGGTATGGGCAGTATTTT.